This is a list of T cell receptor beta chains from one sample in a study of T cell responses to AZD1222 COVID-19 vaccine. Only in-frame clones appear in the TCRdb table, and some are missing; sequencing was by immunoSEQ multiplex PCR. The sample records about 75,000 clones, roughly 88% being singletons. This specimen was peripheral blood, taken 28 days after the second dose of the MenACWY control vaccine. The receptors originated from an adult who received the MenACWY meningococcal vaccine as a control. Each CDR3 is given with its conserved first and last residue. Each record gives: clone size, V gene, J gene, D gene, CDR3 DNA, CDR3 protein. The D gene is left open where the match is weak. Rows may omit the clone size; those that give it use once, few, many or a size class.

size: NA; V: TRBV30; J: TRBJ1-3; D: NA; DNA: TGTGCCTGGAGCGGGATCCGCTCTGGAAACACCATATATTTT; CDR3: CAWSGIRSGNTIYF
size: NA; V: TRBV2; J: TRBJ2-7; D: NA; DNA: TGTGCCAGCAGTGAAGGGGTAGGGAACAACGAGCAGTACTTC; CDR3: CASSEGVGNNEQYF
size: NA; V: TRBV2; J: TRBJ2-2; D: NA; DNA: TGTGCCAGCAAAGGACAGCCGGGGGACACCGGGGAGCTGTTTTTT; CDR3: CASKGQPGDTGELFF
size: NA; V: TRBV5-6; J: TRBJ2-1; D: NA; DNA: TGTGCCAGCAGCGGAGGGGACGCAAGAACCTACAATGAGCAGTTCTTC; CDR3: CASSGGDARTYNEQFF
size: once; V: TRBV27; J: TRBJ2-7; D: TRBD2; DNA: TGTGCCAGCAGCCCGATGGGGGGGTACCACTACGAGCAGTACTTC; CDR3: CASSPMGGYHYEQYF
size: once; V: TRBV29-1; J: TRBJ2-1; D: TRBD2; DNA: TGCAGCGTAACGGGACTAGCGGGGGGCGGGTACAATGAGCAGTTCTTC; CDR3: CSVTGLAGGGYNEQFF
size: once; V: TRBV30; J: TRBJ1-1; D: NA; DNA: TGTGCCTGGAACAGGTTGGCAGGGACCACTGAAGCTTTCTTT; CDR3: CAWNRLAGTTEAFF
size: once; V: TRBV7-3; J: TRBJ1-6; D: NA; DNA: TGTGCCAGCAGCCAATATCAGGGGTCTAATTCACCCCTCCACTTT; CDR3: CASSQYQGSNSPLHF
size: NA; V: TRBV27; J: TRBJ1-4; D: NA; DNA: TGTGCCAGCAGTTCTACAGGCGACGCAGGACGTATACTGTTTTTT; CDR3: CASSSTGDAGRILFF
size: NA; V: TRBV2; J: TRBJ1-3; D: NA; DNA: TGTGCCAGCAAATCCAGGGCCGGAAACACCATATATTTT; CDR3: CASKSRAGNTIYF
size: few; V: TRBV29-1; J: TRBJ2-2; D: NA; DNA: TGCAGCGGGGGCCAGGGCGCTGGGGAGCTGTTTTTT; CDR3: CSGGQGAGELFF
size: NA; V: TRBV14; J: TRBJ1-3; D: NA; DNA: TGTGCCAGCAGCCAAGTTTACGGAGGAAACACCATATATTTT; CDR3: CASSQVYGGNTIYF
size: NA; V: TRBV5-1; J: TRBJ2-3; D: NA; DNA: TGCGCCAGCAGCTCCACCTTGGGGCCGCTGGATACGCAGTATTTT; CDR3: CASSSTLGPLDTQYF
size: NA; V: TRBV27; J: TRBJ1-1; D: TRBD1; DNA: TGTGCCAGCAGCACAGGGGGAGTAGGGGCTTTCTTT; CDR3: CASSTGGVGAFF
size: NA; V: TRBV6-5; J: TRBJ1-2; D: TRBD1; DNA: TGTGCCAGCAGTTACACCTCGACAGGGGTAGGCTATGGCTACACCTTC; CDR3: CASSYTSTGVGYGYTF
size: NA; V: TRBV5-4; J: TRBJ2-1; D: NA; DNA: TGTGCCAGCAGCTCGAACCAGGGGGGCCCCTACAATGAGCAGTTCTTC; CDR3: CASSSNQGGPYNEQFF
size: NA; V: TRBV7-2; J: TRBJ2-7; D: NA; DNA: TGTGCCAGCAGCACTACCGGGACAAGGTATCACGAGCAGTACTTC; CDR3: CASSTTGTRYHEQYF
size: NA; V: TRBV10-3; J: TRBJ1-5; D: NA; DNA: TGTGCCATCAGTGAGTCGGGAGTAACAGACCAGCCCCAGCATTTT; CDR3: CAISESGVTDQPQHF
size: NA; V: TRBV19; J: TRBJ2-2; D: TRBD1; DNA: TGTGCCAGTAGTGCTTACAGGGGGACAGCGAACACCGGGGAGCTGTTTTTT; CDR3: CASSAYRGTANTGELFF
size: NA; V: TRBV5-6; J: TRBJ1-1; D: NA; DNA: TGTGCCAGCAGCTCGGACTTTGACGGTGAAGCTTTCTTT; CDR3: CASSSDFDGEAFF